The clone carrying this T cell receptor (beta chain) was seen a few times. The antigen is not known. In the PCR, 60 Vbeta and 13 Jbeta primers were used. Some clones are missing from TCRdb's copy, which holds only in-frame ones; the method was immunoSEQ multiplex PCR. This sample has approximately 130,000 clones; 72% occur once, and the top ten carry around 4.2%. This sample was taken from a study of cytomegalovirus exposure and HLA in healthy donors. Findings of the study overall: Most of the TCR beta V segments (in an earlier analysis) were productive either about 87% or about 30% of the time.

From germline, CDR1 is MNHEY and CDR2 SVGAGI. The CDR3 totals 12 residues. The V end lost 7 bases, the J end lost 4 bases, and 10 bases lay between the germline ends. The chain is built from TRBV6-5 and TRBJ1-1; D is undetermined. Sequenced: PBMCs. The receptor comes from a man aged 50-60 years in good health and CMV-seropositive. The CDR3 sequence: CASKDYFTEAFF. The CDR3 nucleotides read TGTGCCAGCAAAGACTATTTCACTGAAGCTTTCTTT.